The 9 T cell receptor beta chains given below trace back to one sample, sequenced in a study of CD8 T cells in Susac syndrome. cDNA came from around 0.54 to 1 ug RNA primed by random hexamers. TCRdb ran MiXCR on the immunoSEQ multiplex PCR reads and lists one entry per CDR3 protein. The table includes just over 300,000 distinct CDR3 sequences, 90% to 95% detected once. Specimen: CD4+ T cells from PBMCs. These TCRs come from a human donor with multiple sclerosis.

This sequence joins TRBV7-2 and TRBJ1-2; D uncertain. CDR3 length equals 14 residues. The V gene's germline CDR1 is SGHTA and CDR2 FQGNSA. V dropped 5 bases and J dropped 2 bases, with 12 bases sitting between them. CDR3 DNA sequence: TGTGCCAGCAGCCGACGGGAAGGCAACTATGGCTACACCTTC. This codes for CASSRREGNYGYTF.

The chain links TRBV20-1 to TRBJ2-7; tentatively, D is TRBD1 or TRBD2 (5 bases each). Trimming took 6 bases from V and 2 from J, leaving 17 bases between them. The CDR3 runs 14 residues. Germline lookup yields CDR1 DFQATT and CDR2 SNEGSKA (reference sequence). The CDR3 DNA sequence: TGCAGTGCCACCCCAGGGAGTGGGACCTACGAGCAGTACTTC. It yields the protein CSATPGSGTYEQYF.

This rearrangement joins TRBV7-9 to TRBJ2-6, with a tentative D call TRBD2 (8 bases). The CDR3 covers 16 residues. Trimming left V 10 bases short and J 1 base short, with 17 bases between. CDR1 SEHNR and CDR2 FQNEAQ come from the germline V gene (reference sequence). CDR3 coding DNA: TGTGCCACCACGGGAGGGGGCGCATCTGGGGCCAACGTCCTGACTTTC. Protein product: CATTGGGASGANVLTF.

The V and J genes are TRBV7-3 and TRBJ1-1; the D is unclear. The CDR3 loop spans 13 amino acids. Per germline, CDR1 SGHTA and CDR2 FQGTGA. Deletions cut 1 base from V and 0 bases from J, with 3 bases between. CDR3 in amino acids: CASSLSMNTEAFF. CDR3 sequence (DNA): TGTGCCAGCAGCTTAAGTATGAACACTGAAGCTTTCTTT. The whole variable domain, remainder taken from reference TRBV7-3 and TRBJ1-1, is GAGVSQTPSNKVTEKGKYVELRCDPISGHTALYWYRQSLGQGPEFLIYFQGTGAADDSGLPNDRFFAVRPEGSVSTLKIQRTERGDSAVYLCASSLSMNTEAFFGQGTRLTVV.

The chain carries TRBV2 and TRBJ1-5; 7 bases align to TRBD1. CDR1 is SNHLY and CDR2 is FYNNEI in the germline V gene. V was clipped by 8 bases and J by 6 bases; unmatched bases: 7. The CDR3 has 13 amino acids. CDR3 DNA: TGTGCCAGCGGGGACAGAGCCAGTCAGCCCCAGCATTTT. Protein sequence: CASGDRASQPQHF.

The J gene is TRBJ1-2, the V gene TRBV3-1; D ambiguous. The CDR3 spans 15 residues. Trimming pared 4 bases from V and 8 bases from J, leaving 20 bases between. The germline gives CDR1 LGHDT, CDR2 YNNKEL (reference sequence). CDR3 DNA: TGTGCCAGCAGCCCCACCCGGTTGCAGTTAGGGGGCTACACCTTC. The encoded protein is CASSPTRLQLGGYTF.

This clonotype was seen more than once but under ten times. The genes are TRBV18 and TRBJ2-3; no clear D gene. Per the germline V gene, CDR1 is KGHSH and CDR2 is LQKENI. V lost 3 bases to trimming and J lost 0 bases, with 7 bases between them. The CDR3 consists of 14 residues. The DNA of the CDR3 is TGTGCCAGCTCACCGCTCGAGAGCACAGATACGCAGTATTTT. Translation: CASSPLESTDTQYF.

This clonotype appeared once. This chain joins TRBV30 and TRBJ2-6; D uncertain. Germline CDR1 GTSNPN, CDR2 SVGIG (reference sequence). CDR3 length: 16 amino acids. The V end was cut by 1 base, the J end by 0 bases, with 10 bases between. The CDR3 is CAWSDIRSSGANVLTF. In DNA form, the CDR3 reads TGTGCCTGGAGTGATATACGAAGCTCTGGGGCCAACGTCCTGACTTTC.

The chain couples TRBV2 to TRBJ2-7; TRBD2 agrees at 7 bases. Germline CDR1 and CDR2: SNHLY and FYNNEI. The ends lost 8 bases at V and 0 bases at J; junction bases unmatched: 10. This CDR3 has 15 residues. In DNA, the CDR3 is TGTGCCAGCCTGGGGGGGACGGTCAGCTCCTACGAGCAGTACTTC. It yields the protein CASLGGTVSSYEQYF.